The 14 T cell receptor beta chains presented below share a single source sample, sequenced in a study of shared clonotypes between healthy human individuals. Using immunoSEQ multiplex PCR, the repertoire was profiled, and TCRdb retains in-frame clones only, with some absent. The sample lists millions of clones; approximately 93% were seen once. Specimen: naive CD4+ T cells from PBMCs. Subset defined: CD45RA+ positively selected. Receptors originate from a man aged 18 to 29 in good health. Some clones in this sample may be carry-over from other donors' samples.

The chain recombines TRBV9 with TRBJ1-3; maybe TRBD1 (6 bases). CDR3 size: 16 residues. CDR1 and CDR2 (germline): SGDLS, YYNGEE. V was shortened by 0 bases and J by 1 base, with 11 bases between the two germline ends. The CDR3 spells CASSVGGGLSGNTIYF. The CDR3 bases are TGTGCCAGCAGCGTAGGCGGGGGGCTTTCTGGAAACACCATATATTTT.

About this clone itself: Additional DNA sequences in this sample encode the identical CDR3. CDR3 protein: CSAEPQETQYF. The DNA of the CDR3 is TGCAGTGCGGAACCACAAGAGACCCAGTACTTC. V and J are TRBV20-1 and TRBJ2-5; D is undetermined. The germline gives CDR1 DFQATT, CDR2 SNEGSKA (reference sequence). The CDR3 is 11 residues long. Trimming shortened V by 6 bases and J by 2 bases, and 7 bases separated the two germline ends.

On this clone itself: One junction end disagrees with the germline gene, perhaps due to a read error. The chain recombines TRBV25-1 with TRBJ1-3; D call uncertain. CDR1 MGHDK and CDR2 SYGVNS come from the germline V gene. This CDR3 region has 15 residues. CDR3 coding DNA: TGTGCCGGCAGTGAATCCTCCCTGGGTGGAAACACCATATATTTT. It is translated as CAGSESSLGGNTIYF.

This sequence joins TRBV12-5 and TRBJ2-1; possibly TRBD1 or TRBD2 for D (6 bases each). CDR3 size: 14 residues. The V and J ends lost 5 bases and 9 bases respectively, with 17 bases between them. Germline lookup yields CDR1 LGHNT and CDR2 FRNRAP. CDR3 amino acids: CASGPGARLGEQFF. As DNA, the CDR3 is TGTGCTAGTGGTCCGGGGGCAAGACTAGGTGAGCAGTTCTTC.

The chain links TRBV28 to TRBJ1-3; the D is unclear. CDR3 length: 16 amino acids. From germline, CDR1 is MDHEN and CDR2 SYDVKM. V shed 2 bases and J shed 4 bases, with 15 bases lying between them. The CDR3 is CASSLGSFSWGNTIYF. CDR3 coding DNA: TGTGCCAGCAGTTTAGGAAGTTTCTCGTGGGGAAACACCATATATTTT.

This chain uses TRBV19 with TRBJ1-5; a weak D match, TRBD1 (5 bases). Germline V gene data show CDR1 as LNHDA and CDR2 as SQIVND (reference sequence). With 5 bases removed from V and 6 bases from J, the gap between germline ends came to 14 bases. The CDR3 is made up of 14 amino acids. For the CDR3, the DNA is TGTGCCAGTAGTCACCGGGGGGACTTTCAGCCCCAGCATTTT. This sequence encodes CASSHRGDFQPQHF.

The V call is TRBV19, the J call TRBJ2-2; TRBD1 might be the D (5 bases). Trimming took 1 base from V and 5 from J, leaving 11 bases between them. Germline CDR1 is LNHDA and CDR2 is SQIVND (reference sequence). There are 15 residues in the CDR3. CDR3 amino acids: CASSIADIATGELFF. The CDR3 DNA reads TGTGCCAGTAGTATAGCGGACATCGCGACCGGGGAGCTGTTTTTT. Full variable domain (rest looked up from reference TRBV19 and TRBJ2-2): DGGITQSPKYLFRKEGQNVTLSCEQNLNHDAMYWYRQDPGQGLRLIYYSQIVNDFQKGDIAEGYSVSREKKESFPLTVTSAQKNPTAFYLCASSIADIATGELFFGEGSRLTVL.

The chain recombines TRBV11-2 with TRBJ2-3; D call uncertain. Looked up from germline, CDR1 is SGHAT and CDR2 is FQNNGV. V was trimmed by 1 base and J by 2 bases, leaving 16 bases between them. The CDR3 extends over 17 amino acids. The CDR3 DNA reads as TGTGCCAGCAGCTTAGGTTCTGGCGGAATTTTCACAGATACGCAGTATTTT. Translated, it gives CASSLGSGGIFTDTQYF.

The chain's CDR3 is CAISRSETNTGELFF. The CDR3 region has the DNA TGTGCCATCAGTAGATCAGAAACGAACACCGGGGAGCTGTTTTTT. The chain carries TRBV10-3 and TRBJ2-2; D is ambiguous. Germline CDR1 and CDR2: ENHRY and SYGVKD. This CDR3 comprises 15 residues. The germline V and J ends were trimmed by 5 bases and 0 bases, with 10 bases remaining between them.

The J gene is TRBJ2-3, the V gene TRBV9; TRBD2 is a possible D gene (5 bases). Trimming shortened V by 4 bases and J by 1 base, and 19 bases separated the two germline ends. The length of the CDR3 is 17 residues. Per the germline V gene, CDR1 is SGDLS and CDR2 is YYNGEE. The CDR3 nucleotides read TGTGCCAGCAGCCCATCGTCGGGGTCGGTGGGCACAGATACGCAGTATTTT. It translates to CASSPSSGSVGTDTQYF.

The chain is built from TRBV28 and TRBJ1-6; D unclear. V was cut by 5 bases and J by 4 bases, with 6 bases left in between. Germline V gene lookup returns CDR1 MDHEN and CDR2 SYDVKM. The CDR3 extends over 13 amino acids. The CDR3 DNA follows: TGTGCCAGCAGTCTACCGTATAATTCACCCCTCCACTTT. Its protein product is CASSLPYNSPLHF.

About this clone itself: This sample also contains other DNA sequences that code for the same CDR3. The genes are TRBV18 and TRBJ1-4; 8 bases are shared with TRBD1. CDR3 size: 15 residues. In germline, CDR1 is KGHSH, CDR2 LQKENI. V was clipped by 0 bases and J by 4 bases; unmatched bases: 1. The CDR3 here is CASSPPGQVNEKLFF. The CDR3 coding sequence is TGTGCCAGCTCACCACCGGGACAGGTTAATGAAAAACTGTTTTTT. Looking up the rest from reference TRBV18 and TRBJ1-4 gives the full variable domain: NAGVMQNPRHLVRRRGQEARLRCSPMKGHSHVYWYRQLPEEGLKFMVYLQKENIIDESGMPKERFSAEFPKEGPSILRIQQVVRGDSAAYFCASSPPGQVNEKLFFGSGTQLSVL.

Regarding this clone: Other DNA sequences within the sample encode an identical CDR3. Here the CDR3 DNA reads TGTGCCAGCAGCTTCTCCGGGAACCAGCCCCAGCATTTT. Encoded protein: CASSFSGNQPQHF. The J gene is TRBJ1-5, the V gene TRBV11-2; D not certain. The germline CDR1 and CDR2 sequences are SGHAT and FQNNGV. Trimming took off 3 bases at V and 7 bases at J, with 10 bases between the two ends. The CDR3 totals 13 residues. Based on the CDR3 plus reference TRBV11-2 and TRBJ1-5, the full variable domain is EAGVAQSPRYKIIEKRQSVAFWCNPISGHATLYWYQQILGQGPKLLIQFQNNGVVDDSQLPKDRFSAERLKGVDSTLKIQPAKLEDSAVYLCASSFSGNQPQHFGDGTRLSIL.

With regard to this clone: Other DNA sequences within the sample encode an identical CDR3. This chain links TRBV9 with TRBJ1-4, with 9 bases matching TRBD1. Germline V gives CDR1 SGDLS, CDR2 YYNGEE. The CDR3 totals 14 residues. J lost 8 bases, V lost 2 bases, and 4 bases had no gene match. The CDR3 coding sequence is TGTGCCAGCAGCGTGGACAGGGGAGGCGAAAAACTGTTTTTT. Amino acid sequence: CASSVDRGGEKLFF.